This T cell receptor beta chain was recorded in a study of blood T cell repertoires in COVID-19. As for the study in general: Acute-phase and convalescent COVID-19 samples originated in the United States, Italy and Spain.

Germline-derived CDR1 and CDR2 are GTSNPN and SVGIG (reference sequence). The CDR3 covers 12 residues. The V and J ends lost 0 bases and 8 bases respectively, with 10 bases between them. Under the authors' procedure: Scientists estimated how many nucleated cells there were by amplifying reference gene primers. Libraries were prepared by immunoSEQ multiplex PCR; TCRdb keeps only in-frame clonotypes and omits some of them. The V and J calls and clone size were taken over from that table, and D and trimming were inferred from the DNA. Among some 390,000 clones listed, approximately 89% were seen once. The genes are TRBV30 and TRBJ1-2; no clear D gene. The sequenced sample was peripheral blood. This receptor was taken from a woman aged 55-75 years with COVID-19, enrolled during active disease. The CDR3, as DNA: TGTGCCTGGAGTGTAGCGGGAAACGGCTACACCTTC. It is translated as CAWSVAGNGYTF. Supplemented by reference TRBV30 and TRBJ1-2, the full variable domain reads SQTIHQWPATLVQPVGSPLSLECTVEGTSNPNLYWYRQAAGRGLQLLFYSVGIGQISSEVPQNLSASRPQDRQFILSSKKLLLSDSGFYLCAWSVAGNGYTFGSGTRLTVV.